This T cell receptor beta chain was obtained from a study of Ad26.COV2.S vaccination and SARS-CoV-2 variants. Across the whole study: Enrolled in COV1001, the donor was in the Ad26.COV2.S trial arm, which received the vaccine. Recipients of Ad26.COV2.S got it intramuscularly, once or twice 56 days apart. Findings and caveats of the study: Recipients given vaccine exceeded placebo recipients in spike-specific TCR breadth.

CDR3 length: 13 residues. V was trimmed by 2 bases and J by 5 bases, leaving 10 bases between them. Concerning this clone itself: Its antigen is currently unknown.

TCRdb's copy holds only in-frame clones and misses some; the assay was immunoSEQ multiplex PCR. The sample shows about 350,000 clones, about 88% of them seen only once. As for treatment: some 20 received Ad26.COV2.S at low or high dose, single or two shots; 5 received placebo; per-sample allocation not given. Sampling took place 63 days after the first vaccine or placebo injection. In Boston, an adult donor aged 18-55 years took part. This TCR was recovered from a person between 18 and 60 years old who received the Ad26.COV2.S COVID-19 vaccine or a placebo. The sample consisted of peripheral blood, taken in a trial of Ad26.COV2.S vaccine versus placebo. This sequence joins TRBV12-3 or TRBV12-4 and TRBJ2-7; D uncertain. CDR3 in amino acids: CASSLLLIHEQYF. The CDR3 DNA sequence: TGTGCCAGCAGTTTACTTCTCATCCACGAGCAGTACTTC.